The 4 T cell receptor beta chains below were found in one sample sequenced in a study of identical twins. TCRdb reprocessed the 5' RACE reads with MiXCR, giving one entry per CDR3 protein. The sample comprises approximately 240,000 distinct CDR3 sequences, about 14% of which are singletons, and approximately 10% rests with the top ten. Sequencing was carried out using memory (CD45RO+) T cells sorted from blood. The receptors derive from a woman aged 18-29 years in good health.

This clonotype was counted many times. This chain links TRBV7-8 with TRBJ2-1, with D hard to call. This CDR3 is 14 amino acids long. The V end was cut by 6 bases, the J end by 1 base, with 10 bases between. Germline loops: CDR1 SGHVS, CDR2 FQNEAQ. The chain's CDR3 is CASSRIGSYNEQFF. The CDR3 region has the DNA TGTGCCAGCAGTCGTATCGGGTCCTACAATGAGCAGTTCTTC. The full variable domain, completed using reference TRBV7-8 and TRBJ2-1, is GAGVSQSPRYKVAKRGQDVALRCDPISGHVSLFWYQQALGQGPEFLTYFQNEAQLDKSGLPSDRFFAERPEGSVSTLKIQRTQQEDSAVYLCASSRIGSYNEQFFGPGTRLTVL.

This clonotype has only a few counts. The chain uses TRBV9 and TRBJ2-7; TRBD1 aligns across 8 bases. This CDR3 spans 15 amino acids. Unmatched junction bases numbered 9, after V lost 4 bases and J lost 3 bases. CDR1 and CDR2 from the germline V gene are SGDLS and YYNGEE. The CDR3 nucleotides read TGTGCCAGCAGCTCAGGGGGCTCCGGGTACTACGAGCAGTACTTC. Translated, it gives CASSSGGSGYYEQYF.

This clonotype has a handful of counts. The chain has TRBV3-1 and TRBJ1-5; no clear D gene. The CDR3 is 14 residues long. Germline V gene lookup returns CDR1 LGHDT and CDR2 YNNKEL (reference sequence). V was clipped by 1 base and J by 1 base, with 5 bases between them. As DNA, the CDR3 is TGTGCCAGCAGCCAAGGAGACAGCAATCAGCCCCAGCATTTT. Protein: CASSQGDSNQPQHF.

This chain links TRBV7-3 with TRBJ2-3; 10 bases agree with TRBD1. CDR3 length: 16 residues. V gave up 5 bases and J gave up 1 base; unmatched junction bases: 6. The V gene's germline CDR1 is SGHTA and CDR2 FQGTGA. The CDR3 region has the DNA TGTGCCAGCAGCGTTACGACAGGGGGCGGCACAGATACGCAGTATTTT. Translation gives CASSVTTGGGTDTQYF. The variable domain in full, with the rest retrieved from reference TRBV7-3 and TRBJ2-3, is GAGVSQTPSNKVTEKGKYVELRCDPISGHTALYWYRQSLGQGPEFLIYFQGTGAADDSGLPNDRFFAVRPEGSVSTLKIQRTERGDSAVYLCASSVTTGGGTDTQYFGPGTRLTVL.